The next 26 T cell receptor beta chains were all read from a single sample in a study of cytomegalovirus exposure and HLA in healthy donors. Primers for the PCR totalled 60 Vbeta and 13 Jbeta. The data were produced by immunoSEQ multiplex PCR, yet TCRdb's version contains in-frame clones alone and is incomplete. The sample holds roughly 140,000 clones, about 80% seen once. The specimen was PBMCs. These receptor sequences come from a male donor in good health and CMV-seronegative.

The chain recombines TRBV4-2 with TRBJ2-5, with D possibly TRBD1 on 6 matching bases. The end of the DNA aligns better with TRBJ2-7, so the J call may be wrong. Germline-derived CDR1 and CDR2 are LGHNA and YNFKEQ. The CDR3 contains 13 residues. Here the CDR3 DNA reads TGTGCCAGCAGCCAGGACAGCTCCTACGAGCAGTACTTC. Translated, it gives CASSQDSSYEQYF.

The chain couples TRBV7-2 to TRBJ2-3; 11 bases line up with TRBD1. The CDR3 is 17 residues long. Germline V lookup: CDR1 SGHTA, CDR2 FQGNSA. Losses at the gene ends were 5 bases for V and 2 bases for J; bases not matched to a gene: 9. The CDR3 protein is CASSIVGTGGNTDTQYF. Written as DNA, the CDR3 is TGTGCCAGCAGCATTGTAGGGACAGGGGGAAACACAGATACGCAGTATTTT.

J is TRBJ1-6 and V is TRBV7-6; 7 bases are shared with TRBD1. The CDR3 is 18 residues long. Germline V gene sequence: CDR1 SGHVS, CDR2 FNYEAQ. V gave up 5 bases and J gave up 6 bases; unmatched junction bases: 16. CDR3 region: CASSATHARGQTNSPLHF. The CDR3 DNA reads TGTGCCAGCAGCGCAACCCATGCGCGGGGACAGACTAATTCACCCCTCCACTTT.

This chain connects TRBV5-8 to TRBJ2-2; TRBD1 might be the D (6 bases). Germline V CDR1 and CDR2: SGHTS, YDEGEE. The CDR3 is made up of 17 amino acids. The germline V and J ends were trimmed by 3 bases and 1 base, with 16 bases remaining between them. CDR3 residues: CASSSYPGTRNTGELFF. The CDR3 DNA sequence: TGTGCCAGCAGCTCGTACCCCGGGACAAGGAACACCGGGGAGCTGTTTTTT.

In this sample, this clone turned up a few times. The V and J genes are TRBV5-8 and TRBJ1-5; TRBD1 aligns across 7 bases. This CDR3 spans 15 amino acids. V shed 2 bases and J 6 bases; nucleotides not matched to a gene: 8. Germline V gene lookup returns CDR1 SGHTS and CDR2 YDEGEE. The CDR3 sequence is CASSLTGVRTQPQHF. CDR3 nucleotides: TGTGCCAGCAGCTTAACAGGGGTAAGGACTCAGCCCCAGCATTTT.

V is TRBV5-1 and J is TRBJ1-1; TRBD1 is a possible D gene (5 bases). The ends were cut back, 5 bases at V and 0 bases at J, with 14 bases in the middle. Per germline, CDR1 SGHRS and CDR2 YFSETQ. The CDR3 totals 15 residues. CDR3 sequence reads: CASSTGEQLNTEAFF. DNA for the CDR3: TGCGCCAGCAGTACGGGGGAACAGTTGAACACTGAAGCTTTCTTT.

The CDR3 sequence is CASQDLDTEAFF. The CDR3 region has the DNA TGTGCCAGTCAGGATTTGGACACTGAAGCTTTCTTT. This chain links TRBV7-9 with TRBJ1-1; D is undetermined. Between the trimmed V and J ends, which lost 9 bases and 3 bases, there was a span of 11 bases. This CDR3 has 12 amino acids. Germline V CDR1 and CDR2: SEHNR, FQNEAQ (reference sequence).

The chain couples TRBV7-6 to TRBJ1-4; maybe TRBD1 (5 bases). Germline V gives CDR1 SGHVS, CDR2 FNYEAQ. Between the trimmed V and J ends, which lost 1 base and 7 bases, there was a span of 13 bases. CDR3 size: 15 residues. Written as DNA, the CDR3 is TGTGCCAGCAGCTTAGGACCAGGGTTAGGTGAAAAACTGTTTTTT. Its translation is CASSLGPGLGEKLFF.

This clone has more than one count but fewer than ten. This chain connects TRBV30 to TRBJ1-5; TRBD1 matches 9 bases. Germline CDR1 and CDR2: GTSNPN and SVGIG (reference sequence). The CDR3 covers 14 residues. V trimming: 3 bases; J trimming: 4 bases; junction bases outside the gene matches: 4. The DNA of the CDR3 is TGTGCCTGGAGCGGGACAGGGATTAATCAGCCCCAGCATTTT. Its translation is CAWSGTGINQPQHF.

The chain carries TRBV11-2 and TRBJ2-1; 7 nucleotides match TRBD1. The V gene end was trimmed by 5 bases and the J gene end by 4 bases; junction bases not matched to a gene: 11. This CDR3 has 16 amino acids. Germline values: CDR1 SGHAT, CDR2 FQNNGV. CDR3 sequence (DNA): TGTGCCAGCAGCAAGACGGGACAGCCGACTTACAATGAGCAGTTCTTC. Protein product: CASSKTGQPTYNEQFF.

V is TRBV4-3 and J is TRBJ1-4; unclear D gene. This CDR3 region has 13 residues. The V end was cut by 2 bases, the J end by 7 bases, with 8 bases between. Germline assignment: CDR1 LGHNA and CDR2 YSLEER. CDR3 amino acids: CASSQQALEKLFF. Written as DNA, the CDR3 is TGCGCCAGCAGCCAACAGGCTCTTGAAAAACTGTTTTTT.

The chain couples TRBV11-3 to TRBJ2-2, with D maybe TRBD1 (5 bases). Germline lookup yields CDR1 SGHNT and CDR2 YENEEA. With 5 bases removed from V and 2 bases from J, the gap between germline ends came to 9 bases. This CDR3 has 14 residues. The CDR3 DNA reads TGTGCCAGCAGCCCCGGACAAAACACCGGGGAGCTGTTTTTT. It encodes CASSPGQNTGELFF.

The chain recombines TRBV30 with TRBJ2-7; the D is unclear. Trimming removed 2 bases from V and 2 bases from J, with 10 bases in between. The length of the CDR3 is 13 residues. Germline V gene data show CDR1 as GTSNPN and CDR2 as SVGIG (reference sequence). CDR3 coding DNA: TGTGCCTGGAGTTGGCACGGAGCCTACGAGCAGTACTTC. Protein sequence: CAWSWHGAYEQYF.

The rearrangement links TRBV6-5 to TRBJ2-1; TRBD2 agrees at 9 bases. Trimming cost V 0 bases and J 10 bases; bases outside gene matches: 7. Germline V gene lookup returns CDR1 MNHEY and CDR2 SVGAGI. The CDR3 loop spans 15 amino acids. The CDR3 DNA reads as TGTGCCAGCAGTTACTCGGGGCGGGGGGGCCAGGAGCAGTTCTTC. It yields the protein CASSYSGRGGQEQFF.

Details on this clone: A read error may produce the germline difference seen at one junction end. The chain uses TRBV30 and TRBJ2-7, with 11 bases that match TRBD2. Germline lookup yields CDR1 GTSNPN and CDR2 SVGIG (reference sequence). The CDR3 sequence is 11 residues long. As DNA, the CDR3 is TGTGCCTGGAGTGTATGGGGGACTAGCGGCTTC. Protein product: CAWSVWGTSGF.

This clone was observed a handful of times. The V gene is TRBV27, the J gene TRBJ1-1; TRBD1 agrees at 9 bases. This CDR3 has 13 residues. Germline assignment: CDR1 MNHEY and CDR2 SMNVEV (reference sequence). V dropped 6 bases and J dropped 6; count of bases not matched to a gene: 5. CDR3 amino acids: CASRGTGIAEAFF. As DNA, the CDR3 is TGTGCCAGCAGGGGGACAGGGATCGCTGAAGCTTTCTTT.

The chain employs TRBV2 and TRBJ1-2; tentative D call: TRBD1 (6 bases). Germline CDR1 and CDR2: SNHLY and FYNNEI. The CDR3 has 12 residues. Trimming cost V 10 bases and J 4 bases, with 13 bases left between them. CDR3 amino acids: CANSRDIYGYTF. Written as DNA, the CDR3 is TGTGCCAACAGCCGGGACATCTATGGCTACACCTTC.

The V and J genes are TRBV7-2 and TRBJ1-1, with D perhaps TRBD1 (6 bases). The germline V gene has CDR1 SGHTA and CDR2 FQGNSA. V gave up 3 bases and J gave up 5 bases, with 16 bases separating them. The CDR3 consists of 15 residues. CDR3: CASSLWGGRGTEAFF. The CDR3 DNA reads as TGTGCCAGCAGCTTGTGGGGGGGCCGGGGGACTGAAGCTTTCTTT.

The rearrangement links TRBV7-9 to TRBJ1-5; D is possibly TRBD1 (5 bases). Germline CDR1 is SEHNR and CDR2 is FQNEAQ (reference sequence). The V end was cut by 5 bases, the J end by 1 base, with 9 bases between. The length of the CDR3 is 14 residues. The CDR3 sequence is CASSRGESNQPQHF. The CDR3 DNA reads as TGTGCCAGCAGCCGGGGGGAGAGCAATCAGCCCCAGCATTTT.

This clone appeared a single time. This chain connects TRBV28 to TRBJ2-1; 11 nucleotides agree with TRBD1. The CDR3 loop spans 12 amino acids. Germline lookup yields CDR1 MDHEN and CDR2 SYDVKM. Trimming cost V 10 bases and J 7 bases; bases outside gene matches: 3. DNA for the CDR3: TGTGCCACCGGGACAGGGGGGAATGAGCAGTTCTTC. Protein product: CATGTGGNEQFF. The whole variable domain, filled in from reference TRBV28 and TRBJ2-1, reads DVKVTQSSRYLVKRTGEKVFLECVQDMDHENMFWYRQDPGLGLRLIYFSYDVKMKEKGDIPEGYSVSREKKERFSLILESASTNQTSMYLCATGTGGNEQFFGPGTRLTVL.

The chain has TRBV4-1 and TRBJ1-2; the match to TRBD1 covers 7 bases. Germline V gives CDR1 MGHRA, CDR2 YSYEKL. This CDR3 region has 15 residues. V lost 3 bases to trimming and J lost 10 bases; unmatched junction nucleotides: 14. The CDR3 reads CASSQWIQGKSYYTF. For the CDR3, the DNA is TGCGCCAGCAGCCAGTGGATACAGGGGAAAAGTTACTACACCTTC.

The V call is TRBV4-3, the J call TRBJ2-7, with TRBD2 as a possible D gene (5 bases). CDR1 is LGHNA, CDR2 YSLEER, per germline. V lost 0 bases to trimming and J lost 3 bases, with 12 bases between them. The CDR3 contains 15 residues. The CDR3 loop is CASSQDHRGNYEQYF. CDR3 DNA sequence: TGCGCCAGCAGCCAAGATCACAGAGGGAACTACGAGCAGTACTTC.

V and J are TRBV6-1 and TRBJ1-5; D is possibly TRBD1 (6 bases). This CDR3 comprises 16 residues. The germline gives CDR1 MNHNS, CDR2 SASEGT. Deletions cut 2 bases from V and 0 bases from J, with 11 bases between. The chain's CDR3 is CASSEWTDYSNQPQHF. The CDR3 DNA reads TGTGCCAGCAGTGAATGGACAGACTATAGCAATCAGCCCCAGCATTTT.

The V call is TRBV11-2, the J call TRBJ1-2; the D gene is possibly TRBD1 (6 bases). Germline lookup yields CDR1 SGHAT and CDR2 FQNNGV. The CDR3 is 14 amino acids. Trimming pared 4 bases from V and 8 bases from J, leaving 17 bases between. The CDR3 reads CASSSVQGRDGYTF. CDR3 nucleotides: TGTGCCAGCAGCTCAGTTCAGGGGAGGGACGGCTACACCTTC.

This chain joins TRBV5-1 and TRBJ2-3, with 7 positions matching TRBD2. The germline gives CDR1 SGHRS, CDR2 YFSETQ. The junction had 3 bases not matched to a gene; V was cut back by 1 base and J by 1 base. The CDR3 spans 15 residues. The CDR3 DNA follows: TGCGCCAGCAGCTTGAGGGCGGGGGGCACAGATACGCAGTATTTT. Translation gives CASSLRAGGTDTQYF.

This chain joins TRBV11-2 and TRBJ2-2; 8 positions match TRBD1. Looked up from germline, CDR1 is SGHAT and CDR2 is FQNNGV. V lost 5 bases to trimming and J lost 3 bases; unmatched junction nucleotides: 17. The CDR3 is 19 residues long. The CDR3 sequence is CASSRQFIPGQEDTGELFF. The CDR3 DNA is TGTGCCAGCAGCCGACAATTTATTCCGGGACAGGAGGACACCGGGGAGCTGTTTTTT.